This is a list of T cell receptor beta chains from one sample in a study of CD8+ T cells in alopecia areata. The assay was immunoSEQ multiplex PCR, and TCRdb's table has in-frame clones only and misses some. The sample comprises some 110,000 clones, around 53% of which are singletons, and over 9% rests with the top ten. The starting material was CD8+ T cells sorted from blood, obtained at week 24, from a patient treated with tofacitinib. The receptors were sampled from a human donor with alopecia areata. Both conserved end residues are part of each CDR3. D genes are given only for firm matches. Rows may omit the clone size; those that give it use once, few, many or a size class.

d_gene	abundance	j_gene	v_gene	CDR3aa	CDR3nt
TRBD2	NA	TRBJ2-3	TRBV7-9	CASSTTSGGATDTQYF	TGTGCCAGCAGCACGACTAGCGGGGGGGCCACAGATACGCAGTATTTT
NA	NA	TRBJ2-1	TRBV2	CASIHLGAGRNEQFF	TGTGCCAGCATCCATCTCGGGGCAGGCCGCAATGAGCAGTTCTTC
NA	few	TRBJ2-1	TRBV29-1	CSVEDFPGAGSSYNEQFF	TGCAGCGTTGAAGATTTTCCAGGGGCGGGTAGCTCCTACAATGAGCAGTTCTTC
NA	NA	TRBJ2-7	TRBV14	CASSQGGTLVYEQYF	TGTGCCAGCAGCCAAGGGGGGACACTTGTCTACGAGCAGTACTTC
TRBD1	NA	TRBJ1-2	TRBV5-4	CASSPGQIYGYTF	TGTGCCAGCAGCCCGGGACAGATCTATGGCTACACCTTC
NA	NA	TRBJ2-1	TRBV6-5	CASSPGAGIYNEQFF	TGTGCCAGCAGCCCTGGTGCAGGTATCTACAATGAGCAGTTCTTC
NA	NA	TRBJ1-2	TRBV5-1	CASSTLKTGRNYGYTF	TGCGCCAGCAGCACTCTTAAAACGGGCCGCAACTATGGCTACACCTTC
NA	few	TRBJ2-7	TRBV4-2	CASSQAAAGLLEQYF	TGTGCCAGCAGCCAAGCAGCGGCCGGACTACTCGAGCAGTACTTC
NA	few	TRBJ1-1	TRBV25-1	CASSEGGFGEAFF	TGTGCCAGCAGTGAAGGCGGGTTCGGTGAAGCTTTCTTT
NA	NA	TRBJ2-7	TRBV9	CASSVGGRAYEQYF	TGTGCCAGCAGCGTAGGGGGCAGGGCCTACGAGCAGTACTTC
NA	few	TRBJ2-3	TRBV9	CASSVDPSSADTQYF	TGTGCCAGCAGCGTAGATCCTAGCTCGGCAGATACGCAGTATTTT
TRBD1	NA	TRBJ1-2	TRBV9	CASSETGQGGYGYTF	TGTGCCAGCAGCGAGACGGGACAGGGGGGCTATGGCTACACCTTC
NA	NA	TRBJ2-3	TRBV6-4	CASSDQSTDTQYF	TGTGCCAGCAGTGACCAGAGCACAGATACGCAGTATTTT
NA	few	TRBJ2-1	TRBV11-2	CASSLANEQFF	TGTGCCAGCAGCTTGGCGAATGAGCAGTTCTTC
TRBD1	few	TRBJ2-7	TRBV29-1	CSVGGGATYEQYF	TGCAGCGTTGGAGGGGGCGCAACCTACGAGCAGTACTTC
NA	once	TRBJ1-1	TRBV27	CASSLWAGMNTEAFF	TGTGCCAGCAGTTTATGGGCAGGGATGAACACTGAAGCTTTCTTT
TRBD2	NA	TRBJ2-7	TRBV4-3	CASSQSSGDNSYEQYF	TGCGCCAGCAGCCAATCTAGCGGGGATAACTCCTACGAGCAGTACTTC
NA	NA	TRBJ1-1	TRBV11-1	CASSVGSEAFF	TGTGCCAGCTCAGTGGGGAGTGAAGCTTTCTTT
NA	NA	TRBJ2-3	TRBV5-6	CASSLEGADTQYF	TGTGCCAGCAGCTTGGAGGGTGCAGATACGCAGTATTTT
NA	few	TRBJ2-5	TRBV9	CASSITGTEETQYF	TGTGCCAGCAGCATAACCGGGACGGAAGAGACCCAGTACTTC
TRBD1	NA	TRBJ2-2	TRBV27	CASSSYSGQAGELFF	TGTGCCAGCAGTTCTTATTCAGGACAGGCCGGGGAGCTGTTTTTT
TRBD1	few	TRBJ1-2	TRBV27	CASSFSGQGVHGYTF	TGTGCCAGCAGTTTTAGTGGACAGGGCGTACATGGCTACACCTTC
TRBD2	few	TRBJ2-5	TRBV4-1	CASSQALTSGGIGWETQYF	TGCGCCAGCAGCCAGGCTTTGACTAGCGGGGGGATTGGTTGGGAGACCCAGTACTTC
TRBD2	NA	TRBJ2-7	TRBV29-1	CSVWNSGASYEQYF	TGCAGCGTTTGGAATAGCGGGGCCTCCTACGAGCAGTACTTC
NA	NA	TRBJ2-2	TRBV4-1	CASSQAGINTGELFF	TGCGCCAGCAGCCAGGCGGGTATAAACACCGGGGAGCTGTTTTTT
NA	NA	TRBJ1-1	TRBV10-3	CAIPGTQNTEAFF	TGTGCCATACCGGGGACTCAGAACACTGAAGCTTTCTTT
NA	few	TRBJ1-6	TRBV13	CASSSSSGESPLHF	TGTGCCAGCAGCTCCTCTTCAGGCGAGTCACCCCTCCACTTT
NA	NA	TRBJ1-2	TRBV29-1	CSVQGSPNYGYTF	TGCAGCGTCCAGGGAAGCCCCAACTATGGCTACACCTTC
NA	NA	TRBJ2-1	TRBV11-2	CASSSLQGWNEQFF	TGTGCCAGCAGCTCGTTACAGGGCTGGAATGAGCAGTTCTTC
NA	few	TRBJ2-5	TRBV7-9	CASSTRSTQETQYF	TGTGCCAGCAGCACCCGGTCGACACAAGAGACCCAGTACTTC
NA	NA	TRBJ2-7	TRBV5-1	CASSLGTYEQYF	TGCGCCAGCAGCCTAGGGACGTACGAGCAGTACTTC
TRBD1	NA	TRBJ1-1	TRBV30	CAWIGGHNMNTEAFF	TGTGCCTGGATAGGGGGCCATAACATGAACACTGAAGCTTTCTTT
NA	few	TRBJ2-1	TRBV13	CASSLGAGEQFF	TGTGCCAGCAGCCTGGGGGCCGGAGAGCAGTTCTTC
TRBD2	NA	TRBJ2-2	TRBV2	CASMPNSLAGVNTGELFF	TGTGCCAGCATGCCGAACAGCCTAGCGGGAGTGAACACCGGGGAGCTGTTTTTT
NA	NA	TRBJ2-5	TRBV30	CAWSDDQGETQYF	TGTGCCTGGAGTGACGACCAGGGAGAGACCCAGTACTTC
NA	NA	TRBJ1-1	TRBV27	CASSLSFGRGAFF	TGTGCCAGCAGTTTATCGTTCGGCAGAGGAGCTTTCTTT
TRBD1	NA	TRBJ1-4	TRBV25-1	CASSAQGLGEKLFF	TGTGCCAGCAGTGCACAGGGGTTAGGTGAAAAACTGTTTTTT
NA	NA	TRBJ1-2	TRBV11-2	CASSPGTGGYTF	TGTGCCAGCAGCCCAGGGACGGGTGGCTACACCTTC
TRBD1	once	TRBJ1-6	TRBV13	CASSGAGQANSPLHF	TGTGCCAGCAGCGGCGCGGGACAGGCTAATTCACCCCTCCACTTT
NA	NA	TRBJ1-2	TRBV6-6	CASSYSDRNYGYTF	TGTGCCAGCAGTTACTCGGACAGAAACTATGGCTACACCTTC
NA	NA	TRBJ2-7	TRBV7-2	CASSRSTGNSYEQYF	TGTGCCAGCAGCCGGTCCACAGGGAACTCCTACGAGCAGTACTTC
NA	NA	TRBJ2-7	TRBV4-3	CASSQDLQGPQISYEQYF	TGCGCCAGCAGCCAAGATCTTCAAGGCCCCCAAATCTCCTACGAGCAGTACTTC